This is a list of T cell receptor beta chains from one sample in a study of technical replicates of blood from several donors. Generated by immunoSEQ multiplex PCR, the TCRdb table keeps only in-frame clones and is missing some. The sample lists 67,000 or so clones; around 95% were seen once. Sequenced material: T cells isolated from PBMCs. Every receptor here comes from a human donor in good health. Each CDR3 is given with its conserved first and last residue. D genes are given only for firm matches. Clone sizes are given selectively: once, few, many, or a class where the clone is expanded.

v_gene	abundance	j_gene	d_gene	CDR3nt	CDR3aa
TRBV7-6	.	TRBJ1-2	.	TGTGCCAGCAGCTTTACCGGAGGAGGCGGCTACACCTTC	CASSFTGGGGYTF
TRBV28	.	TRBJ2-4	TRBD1	TGTGCCAGCAGTTTTGGTTTGGCCGGGACAGGTAACATTCAGTACTTC	CASSFGLAGTGNIQYF
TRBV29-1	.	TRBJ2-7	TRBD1	TGCAGCGTTAGACAGGGGGCGGACCTCGACGAGCAGTACTTC	CSVRQGADLDEQYF
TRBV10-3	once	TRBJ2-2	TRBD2	TGTGCCATCTCCAGCGGGAGGGCCCGGGTCGGCACCGGGGAGCTGTTTTTT	CAISSGRARVGTGELFF
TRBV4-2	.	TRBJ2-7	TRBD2	TGTGCCAGCAGCCAAGAGGATGCCGGGGGGGGACTTAGCGAGCAGTACTTC	CASSQEDAGGGLSEQYF
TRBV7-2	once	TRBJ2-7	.	TGTGCCAGCAGCTTTGTCTTTATCTCCTACGAGCAGTACTTC	CASSFVFISYEQYF
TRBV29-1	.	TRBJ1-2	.	TGCAGCGTTGACCGCCAGGGATCCGAATCTTCCCTTGGCTACACCTTC	CSVDRQGSESSLGYTF
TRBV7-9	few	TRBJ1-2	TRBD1	TGTGCCAGCAGCTTCGAACCTCTACAGGGGGCCGGCGGCTACACCTTC	CASSFEPLQGAGGYTF
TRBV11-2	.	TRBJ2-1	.	TGTGCCAGCAGCTTACAGACTAGGTCGGGCAATGAGCAGTTCTTC	CASSLQTRSGNEQFF
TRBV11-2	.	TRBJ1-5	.	TGTGCCAGCAGCCGTCCCGGGAATCAGCCCCAGCATTTT	CASSRPGNQPQHF